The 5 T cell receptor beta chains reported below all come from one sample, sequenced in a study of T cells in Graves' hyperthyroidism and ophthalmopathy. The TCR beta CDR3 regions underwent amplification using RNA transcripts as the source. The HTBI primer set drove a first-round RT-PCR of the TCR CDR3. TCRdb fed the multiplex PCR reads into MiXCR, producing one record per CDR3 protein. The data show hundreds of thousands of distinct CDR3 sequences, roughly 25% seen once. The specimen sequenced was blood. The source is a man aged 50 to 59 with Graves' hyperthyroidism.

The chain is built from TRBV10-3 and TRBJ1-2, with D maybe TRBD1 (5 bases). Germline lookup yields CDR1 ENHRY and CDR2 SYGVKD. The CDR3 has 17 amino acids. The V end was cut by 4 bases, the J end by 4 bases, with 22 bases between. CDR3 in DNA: TGTGCCATCAGTGCAACGGGACCTGGGCCCTCTGCCTATGGCTACACCTTC. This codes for CAISATGPGPSAYGYTF.

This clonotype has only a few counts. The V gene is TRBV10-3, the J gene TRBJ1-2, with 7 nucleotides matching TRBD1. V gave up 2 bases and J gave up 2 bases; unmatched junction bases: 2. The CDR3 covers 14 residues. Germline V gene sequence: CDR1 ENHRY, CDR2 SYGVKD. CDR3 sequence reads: CAISEDRVNYGYTF. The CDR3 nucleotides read TGTGCCATCAGTGAGGACAGGGTGAACTATGGCTACACCTTC.

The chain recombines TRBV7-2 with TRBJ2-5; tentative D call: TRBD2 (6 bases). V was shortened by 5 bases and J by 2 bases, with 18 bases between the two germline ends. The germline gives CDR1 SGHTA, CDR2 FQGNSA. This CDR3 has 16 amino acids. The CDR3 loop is CASSPGRLGGQETQYF. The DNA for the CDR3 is TGTGCCAGCAGCCCCGGACGACTAGGAGGGCAAGAGACCCAGTACTTC.

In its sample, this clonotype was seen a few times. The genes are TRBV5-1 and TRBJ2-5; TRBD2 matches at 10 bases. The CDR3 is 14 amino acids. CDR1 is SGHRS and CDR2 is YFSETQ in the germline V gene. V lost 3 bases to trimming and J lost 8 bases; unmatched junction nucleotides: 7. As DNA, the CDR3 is TGCGCCAGCAGCTCGACTAGCGGGTCGTATACCCAGTACTTC. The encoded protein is CASSSTSGSYTQYF.

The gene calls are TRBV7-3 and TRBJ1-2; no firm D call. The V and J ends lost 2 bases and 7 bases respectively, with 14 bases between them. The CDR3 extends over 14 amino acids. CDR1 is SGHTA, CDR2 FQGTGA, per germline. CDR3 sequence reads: CASSLADAPGGYTF. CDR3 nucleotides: TGTGCCAGCAGCTTAGCGGACGCCCCAGGTGGCTACACCTTC.